One and the same sample provided the 31 T cell receptor beta chains below, sequenced in a study of CD8 T cell repertoires and HIV-1 epitope variants. For these TCRs, the target antigens are not known. Using immunoSEQ multiplex PCR, the repertoire was profiled, and TCRdb retains in-frame clones only, with some absent. The sample gives 4,500 to 7,000 clones, around 69% of which show up once; under 55% is in the top ten. Sequences were obtained from cultured CD8+ T cells derived from PBMCs. The source is a male donor with HIV.

The chain links TRBV7-8 to TRBJ1-3; D ambiguous. The CDR3 runs to 12 residues. Per germline, CDR1 SGHVS and CDR2 FQNEAQ. V gave up 6 bases and J gave up 4 bases, with 7 bases separating them. Here the CDR3 reads CASSPMGNTIYF. CDR3 sequence (DNA): TGTGCCAGCAGTCCCATGGGAAACACCATATATTTT.

The gene calls are TRBV13 and TRBJ2-1; D is uncertain. Trimming cost V 5 bases and J 7 bases, with 12 bases left between them. The CDR3 length is 13 residues. CDR1 is PRHDT, CDR2 FYEKMQ, per germline (reference sequence). The CDR3 DNA reads TGTGCCAGCAGCCCCCCCCTAATAAATGAGCAGTTCTTC. Amino acids: CASSPPLINEQFF.

This clone was seen once. The CDR3 sequence is CASSYSKSEAFF. The CDR3 DNA is TGTGCCAGCAGTTACTCGAAGTCTGAAGCTTTCTTT. The V call is TRBV6-6, the J call TRBJ1-1; D is unresolved. The length of the CDR3 is 12 residues. Deletions cut 0 bases from V and 6 bases from J, with 5 bases between. Germline V CDR1 and CDR2: MNHNY, SVGAGI (reference sequence).

V gene TRBV29-1 combines with J gene TRBJ1-3; D uncertain. The V and J ends lost 3 bases and 4 bases respectively, with 4 bases between them. CDR1 and CDR2 from the germline V gene are SQVTM and ANQGSEA. The CDR3 spans 11 residues. DNA of the CDR3: TGCAGCGTTGAGGCGGGAAACACCATATATTTT. Its protein product is CSVEAGNTIYF.

V is TRBV10-2 and J is TRBJ1-5; no clear D. The CDR3 length is 14 residues. Germline CDR1 and CDR2: WSHSY and SAAADI. V was shortened by 0 bases and J by 0 bases, with 3 bases between the two germline ends. CDR3 DNA sequence: TGCGCCAGCAGTGAGTCTGGTAGCAATCAGCCCCAGCATTTT. It specifies CASSESGSNQPQHF.

The V call is TRBV5-1, the J call TRBJ2-2; no definite D call. CDR1 is SGHRS, CDR2 YFSETQ, per germline. The CDR3 totals 13 residues. The ends were cut back, 4 bases at V and 7 bases at J, with 11 bases in the middle. The CDR3 loop reads CASSPTVSGELFF. In DNA form, the CDR3 reads TGCGCCAGCAGCCCTACGGTTAGCGGGGAGCTGTTTTTT.

The chain combines TRBV6-1 with TRBJ1-1; D remains ambiguous. The CDR3 is 15 amino acids. Germline CDR1 is MNHNS and CDR2 is SASEGT. The germline V and J ends were trimmed by 6 bases and 0 bases, with 14 bases remaining between them. In DNA, the CDR3 is TGTGCCAGCAGGAGGGCGATCGACTTGAACACTGAAGCTTTCTTT. This translates into CASRRAIDLNTEAFF.

This chain links TRBV6-1 with TRBJ2-1; D gene unclear. The CDR3 is 13 residues long. V shed 4 bases and J shed 7 bases, with 11 bases lying between them. Looked up from germline, CDR1 is MNHNS and CDR2 is SASEGT. This chain's CDR3 is CASSVGGGNEQFF. Here the CDR3 DNA reads TGTGCCAGCAGTGTAGGTGGTGGGAATGAGCAGTTCTTC.

About this clone: A junction end diverges from the germline sequence, so it may reflect a read error. The J gene is TRBJ2-3, the V gene TRBV7-8; D unclear. The CDR3 extends over 13 amino acids. Germline CDR1 is SGHVS and CDR2 is FQNEAQ. The CDR3 region is CASSTIGTDTQYF. The CDR3 DNA is TGTGCCAGCAGCACCATTGGCACGGATACGCAGTATTTT.

The genes are TRBV28 and TRBJ1-1, with unresolved D. V lost 5 bases and J 1 base, leaving 14 bases between the germline ends. Germline values: CDR1 MDHEN, CDR2 SYDVKM. The CDR3 has 15 amino acids. The CDR3 DNA sequence: TGTGCCAGCAGTATGACTGGGCGTCGGAACACTGAAGCTTTCTTT. As protein: CASSMTGRRNTEAFF.

The chain is built from TRBV6-5 and TRBJ1-1; TRBD1 might be the D (5 bases). V was clipped by 4 bases and J by 1 base, with 16 bases between them. This CDR3 spans 16 amino acids. Germline CDR1 and CDR2: MNHEY and SVGAGI. This CDR3 reads CASSLVAGAGNTEAFF. Here the CDR3 DNA reads TGTGCCAGCAGTTTAGTCGCCGGGGCCGGGAACACTGAAGCTTTCTTT.

The chain combines TRBV6-1 with TRBJ1-5; possible D gene TRBD1, 5 bases. The CDR3 is 16 residues long. From germline, CDR1 is MNHNS and CDR2 SASEGT. Trimming stripped 2 bases from V and 3 bases from J, with 14 bases between. The CDR3 DNA sequence: TGTGCCAGCAGTGAAATGGGAAGAGGGGCCAATCAGCCCCAGCATTTT. Translated, it gives CASSEMGRGANQPQHF.

The V call is TRBV10-2, the J call TRBJ2-5; the D is unclear. The V end lost 2 bases, the J end lost 4 bases, and 17 bases lay between the germline ends. The CDR3 has 16 amino acids. Germline V lookup: CDR1 WSHSY, CDR2 SAAADI. The CDR3 region is CASSEGKIVSRETQYF. The CDR3 bases are TGCGCCAGCAGTGAGGGAAAAATCGTGTCTAGAGAGACCCAGTACTTC.

V gene TRBV13 combines with J gene TRBJ1-2; 7 bases match TRBD1. V trimming: 8 bases; J trimming: 4 bases; junction bases outside the gene matches: 10. Germline loops: CDR1 PRHDT, CDR2 FYEKMQ (reference sequence). This CDR3 comprises 14 residues. The CDR3 loop reads CASLKPGQTYGYTF. The CDR3 DNA sequence: TGTGCCAGCCTAAAGCCGGGACAGACCTATGGCTACACCTTC.

The chain has TRBV7-9 and TRBJ1-2, with D unresolved. The germline V gene has CDR1 SEHNR and CDR2 FQNEAQ (reference sequence). This CDR3 spans 12 amino acids. The V end was cut by 6 bases, the J end by 1 base, with 6 bases between. This chain's CDR3 is CASSSSNYGYTF. For the CDR3, the DNA is TGTGCCAGCAGTTCCAGTAACTATGGCTACACCTTC.

A few counts support this clone. V gene TRBV18 combines with J gene TRBJ1-2, with D tentatively TRBD1 (5 bases). V was pared by 0 bases and J by 2 bases, with 10 bases between. The CDR3 length is 15 residues. Looked up from germline, CDR1 is KGHSH and CDR2 is LQKENI. For the CDR3, the DNA is TGTGCCAGCTCACCACCGACAGATCCCAACTATGGCTACACCTTC. Amino acids: CASSPPTDPNYGYTF. Complete variable domain (other parts from reference TRBV18 and TRBJ1-2): NAGVMQNPRHLVRRRGQEARLRCSPMKGHSHVYWYRQLPEEGLKFMVYLQKENIIDESGMPKERFSAEFPKEGPSILRIQQVVRGDSAAYFCASSPPTDPNYGYTFGSGTRLTVV.

The V gene is TRBV6-1, the J gene TRBJ2-3; 9 bases align to TRBD1. Germline V gene lookup returns CDR1 MNHNS and CDR2 SASEGT. V was pared by 1 base and J by 3 bases, with 2 bases of the junction left unmatched. CDR3 length equals 15 residues. CDR3 loop: CASSEGTGETDTQYF. The CDR3 nucleotides read TGTGCCAGCAGTGAAGGGACAGGGGAGACAGATACGCAGTATTTT.

This clone was seen just once. The CDR3 is CASSPRGPYGYTF. DNA for the CDR3: TGTGCCAGCAGCCCCCGGGGGCCCTATGGCTACACCTTC. The rearrangement links TRBV7-6 to TRBJ1-2; tentative D call: TRBD1 (6 bases). This CDR3 is built from 13 residues. V lost 5 bases to trimming and J lost 4 bases, with 11 bases between them. Germline-derived CDR1 and CDR2 are SGHVS and FNYEAQ.

The chain has TRBV7-2 and TRBJ2-5, with TRBD1 matching over 7 bases. The V segment lost 2 bases and the J segment 4 bases; nucleotides outside the gene matches: 16. The V gene's germline CDR1 is SGHTA and CDR2 FQGNSA. CDR3 length: 18 amino acids. CDR3 coding DNA: TGTGCCAGCAGCTTAAGGGTGTGGACAGGAGATTGGGGAGAGACCCAGTACTTC. Translated, it gives CASSLRVWTGDWGETQYF. The variable domain in full, completed from reference TRBV7-2 and TRBJ2-5, reads GAGVSQSPSNKVTEKGKDVELRCDPISGHTALYWYRQSLGQGLEFLIYFQGNSAPDKSGLPSDRFSAERTGGSVSTLTIQRTQQEDSAVYLCASSLRVWTGDWGETQYFGPGTRLLVL.

The CDR3, as DNA: TGTGCCAGCAGCGTAACAGGGGGGGAAGAGACCCAGTACTTC. This translates into CASSVTGGEETQYF. The V call is TRBV7-2, the J call TRBJ2-5, with D maybe TRBD1 (8 bases). Germline V gives CDR1 SGHTA, CDR2 FQGNSA. V lost 5 bases and J lost 3, with 13 bases in between. The CDR3 spans 14 residues. The full variable domain, with the rest looked up from reference TRBV7-2 and TRBJ2-5, is GAGVSQSPSNKVTEKGKDVELRCDPISGHTALYWYRQSLGQGLEFLIYFQGNSAPDKSGLPSDRFSAERTGGSVSTLTIQRTQQEDSAVYLCASSVTGGEETQYFGPGTRLLVL.

The V gene is TRBV18, the J gene TRBJ1-4; perhaps TRBD1 as D (5 bases). This CDR3 spans 17 amino acids. V lost 6 bases to trimming and J lost 5 bases, with 22 bases between them. Germline loops: CDR1 KGHSH, CDR2 LQKENI. In DNA, the CDR3 is TGTGCCAGCTCTCGAGCCACTTCGGACACTTTAAATGAAAAACTGTTTTTT. Amino acid sequence: CASSRATSDTLNEKLFF.

CDR3 nucleotide sequence: TGTGCCAGCAGTTTCTCTAGCGGGAGGGCCTTTTTCTTC. Translation gives CASSFSSGRAFFF. This chain connects TRBV27 to TRBJ2-1, with TRBD2 matching 12 bases. With 3 bases clipped from V and 16 bases from J, the junction kept 7 bases outside the gene matches. The CDR3 has 13 residues. CDR1 and CDR2 (germline): MNHEY, SMNVEV (reference sequence).

The gene calls are TRBV6-6 and TRBJ2-1; TRBD1 matches at 9 bases. CDR3 size: 15 residues. Trimming at V came to 5 bases and at J to 7 bases, leaving 9 bases not matched to a gene. Germline CDR1 MNHNY, CDR2 SVGAGI (reference sequence). Here the CDR3 DNA reads TGTGCCAGCAGTAAACAGGGGGCATCTGGGAATGAGCAGTTCTTC. Protein: CASSKQGASGNEQFF.

The chain employs TRBV7-6 and TRBJ2-3, with 9 bases lining up with TRBD2. V was clipped by 0 bases and J by 0 bases; unmatched bases: 7. Germline CDR1 SGHVS, CDR2 FNYEAQ. The CDR3 is 18 amino acids. The CDR3 here is CASSLARASGTSTDTQYF. The CDR3, as DNA: TGTGCCAGCAGCTTAGCGCGGGCTAGCGGGACGAGCACAGATACGCAGTATTTT.

This chain joins TRBV28 and TRBJ2-7; no firm D call. Germline V gives CDR1 MDHEN, CDR2 SYDVKM. The CDR3 is made up of 12 amino acids. Trimming cost V 6 bases and J 3 bases, with 9 bases left between them. CDR3: CASSPLVYEQYF. DNA of the CDR3: TGTGCCAGCAGCCCCTTGGTCTACGAGCAGTACTTC.

In this sample, this clone turned up a few times. The chain uses TRBV9 and TRBJ2-3; 7 bases map to TRBD1. The germline V gene encodes CDR1 SGDLS and CDR2 YYNGEE. The V and J ends lost 6 bases and 0 bases, in that order; junction bases with no gene match: 4. The CDR3 sequence is 14 residues long. CDR3 bases: TGTGCCAGCAAGGGGACAGCGAGCACAGATACGCAGTATTTT. Protein product: CASKGTASTDTQYF.

This sequence joins TRBV27 and TRBJ2-1, with D possibly matching TRBD2 (6 bases). Germline CDR1 reads MNHEY; CDR2 reads SMNVEV (reference sequence). Trimming took off 7 bases at V and 7 bases at J, with 14 bases between the two ends. The CDR3 length is 13 residues. The CDR3 is CASTFGSWNEQFF. The CDR3 nucleotides read TGTGCCAGCACCTTCGGGAGTTGGAATGAGCAGTTCTTC.

This chain uses TRBV4-1 with TRBJ2-3; 8 nucleotides line up with TRBD1. Per germline, CDR1 MGHRA and CDR2 YSYEKL. V lost 0 bases and J lost 4; bases outside the gene matches: 3. The CDR3 runs to 15 residues. This CDR3 reads CASSQEDRVADTQYF. CDR3 sequence (DNA): TGCGCCAGCAGCCAAGAGGACAGGGTTGCAGATACGCAGTATTTT.

This chain connects TRBV7-9 to TRBJ2-7; 10 nucleotides line up with TRBD1. This CDR3 region has 15 residues. Germline V gene sequence: CDR1 SEHNR, CDR2 FQNEAQ (reference sequence). The trim removed 3 bases at V and 0 bases at J, leaving 2 bases unmatched. The CDR3 protein is CASSFRQGASYEQYF. The CDR3 nucleotides are TGTGCCAGCAGCTTCAGACAGGGGGCCTCCTACGAGCAGTACTTC.

Worth noting for this clone: Other DNA sequences in this sample translate to the same CDR3. The chain links TRBV9 to TRBJ2-4, with D tentatively TRBD2 (5 bases). CDR1 and CDR2 from the germline V gene are SGDLS and YYNGEE. Trimming took off 0 bases at V and 2 bases at J, with 18 bases between the two ends. This CDR3 has 18 residues. CDR3 bases: TGTGCCAGCAGCGTAGAGGGTGGTAGCGCCGGTTCCAAAAACATTCAGTACTTC. The encoded protein is CASSVEGGSAGSKNIQYF. Combining the CDR3 with reference TRBV9 and TRBJ2-4 gives the whole variable domain DSGVTQTPKHLITATGQRVTLRCSPRSGDLSVYWYQQSLDQGLQFLIQYYNGEERAKGNILERFSAQQFPDLHSELNLSSLELGDSALYFCASSVEGGSAGSKNIQYFGAGTRLSVL.

This CDR3 reads CASSLGQGGNEKLFF. The CDR3 region has the DNA TGTGCCAGCAGCTTGGGACAGGGTGGTAATGAAAAACTGTTTTTT. The chain uses TRBV5-7 and TRBJ1-4, with 7 bases fitting TRBD1. TRBV5-7 is sorted into the ORF group, with uncertain function. V gave up 0 bases and J gave up 4 bases; unmatched junction bases: 3. This CDR3 has 15 residues.